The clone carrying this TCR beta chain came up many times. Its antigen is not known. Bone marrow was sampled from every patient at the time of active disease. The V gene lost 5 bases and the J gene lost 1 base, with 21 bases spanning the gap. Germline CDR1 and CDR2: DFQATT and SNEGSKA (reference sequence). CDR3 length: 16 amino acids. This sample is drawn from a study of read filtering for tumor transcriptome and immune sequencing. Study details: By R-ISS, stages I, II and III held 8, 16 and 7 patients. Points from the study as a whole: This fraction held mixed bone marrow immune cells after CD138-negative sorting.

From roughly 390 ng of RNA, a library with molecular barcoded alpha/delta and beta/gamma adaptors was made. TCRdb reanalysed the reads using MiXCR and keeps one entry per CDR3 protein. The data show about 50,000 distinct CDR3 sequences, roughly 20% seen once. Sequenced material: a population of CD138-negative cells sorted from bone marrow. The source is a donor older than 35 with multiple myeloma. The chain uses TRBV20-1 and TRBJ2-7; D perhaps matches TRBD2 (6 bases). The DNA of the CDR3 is TGCAGTGCTGATAACTCCGGGACCCGGGGGTCCTACGAGCAGTACTTC. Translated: CSADNSGTRGSYEQYF.